These 21 T cell receptor beta chains came from one sample sequenced in a study of blood T cell repertoires in COVID-19 (dated by TCRdb to the early 2020s). Receptors were amplified or captured by the immunoSEQ multiplex PCR assay. The clones in this table, taken by TCRdb from immuneACCESS, are in-frame only. Not every clone is retained; where verified, under half of the shortfall comes from an unresolved V gene, and the cause of the rest is unknown. Within this sample are 130,000 or so clones, with approximately 74% of them counted one time only. About 1.9% of the sample is in the top ten clones. Sequencing input: peripheral blood. The origin of the receptors is a woman between 70 and 85 years old with acute or convalescent COVID-19.

This clone is categorized as medium-sized. The V gene is TRBV27, the J gene TRBJ2-3; 9 nucleotides align to TRBD1. The length of the CDR3 is 16 residues. Germline assignment: CDR1 MNHEY and CDR2 SMNVEV (reference sequence). After removal of 5 bases from V and 2 bases from J, the junction contained 8 bases not matched to a gene. This chain's CDR3 is CASSPAGTGYTDTQYF. CDR3 coding DNA: TGTGCCAGCAGTCCTGCCGGGACAGGGTACACAGATACGCAGTATTTT.

This clone showed up just a few times. V gene TRBV6-6 combines with J gene TRBJ2-3; D not certain. Trimming left V 5 bases short and J 4 bases short, with 10 bases between. Per germline, CDR1 MNHNY and CDR2 SVGAGI (reference sequence). The CDR3 length is 13 residues. CDR3 amino acids: CASSPPPADTQYF. The CDR3 DNA is TGTGCCAGCAGTCCCCCTCCCGCAGATACGCAGTATTTT.

The chain carries TRBV5-5 and TRBJ1-4; 7 bases map to TRBD1. The CDR3 is 16 residues long. J gave up 4 bases and V 0 bases, and 6 bases lay outside the gene matches. Germline CDR1 SGHKS, CDR2 YYEKEE (reference sequence). The CDR3 DNA is TGTGCCAGCAGCTTGGTAGGGGGCGGCCTTAATGAAAAACTGTTTTTT. It specifies CASSLVGGGLNEKLFF.

This chain connects TRBV6-7 to TRBJ1-4; D is perhaps TRBD1 (6 bases). TRBV6-7 carries the ORF label, with uncertain function. Trimming removed 5 bases from V and 7 bases from J, with 23 bases in between. The CDR3 is made up of 17 amino acids. The CDR3 DNA sequence: TGTGCCAGCAGTGCCGAGTCGGACAGTTCTTTTCTTGAAAAACTGTTTTTT. Protein sequence: CASSAESDSSFLEKLFF.

In its sample, this clone was seen once. Other DNA sequences in the same sample also yield this CDR3. This sequence joins TRBV14 and TRBJ1-1; unclear D gene. V was cut by 2 bases and J by 0 bases, with 10 bases left in between. Germline V gene data show CDR1 as SGHDN and CDR2 as FVKESK. There are 15 residues in the CDR3. For the CDR3, the DNA is TGTGCCAGCAGCCAAAGGACGGGGATGAACACTGAAGCTTTCTTT. This gives the protein CASSQRTGMNTEAFF. The full variable domain, rest sourced from reference TRBV14 and TRBJ1-1, is EAGVTQFPSHSVIEKGQTVTLRCDPISGHDNLYWYRRVMGKEIKFLLHFVKESKQDESGMPNNRFLAERTGGTYSTLKVQPAELEDSGVYFCASSQRTGMNTEAFFGQGTRLTVV.

This clone has just a few counts. The chain couples TRBV15 to TRBJ2-7; 7 bases fit TRBD1. After removal of 5 bases from V and 4 bases from J, the junction contained 8 bases not matched to a gene. The CDR3 contains 14 residues. CDR1 LNHNV and CDR2 YYDKDF come from the germline V gene (reference sequence). The CDR3 DNA reads as TGTGCCACCAGCGTAAGACAGGGACCGTACGAGCAGTACTTC. Translated, it gives CATSVRQGPYEQYF.

This clone was observed a handful of times. The same CDR3 also results from other DNA sequences found in this sample. This chain uses TRBV7-2 with TRBJ2-3; TRBD2 matches 7 bases. The length of the CDR3 is 15 residues. CDR1 SGHTA and CDR2 FQGNSA come from the germline V gene. The ends lost 1 base at V and 4 bases at J; junction bases unmatched: 5. Here the CDR3 DNA reads TGTGCCAGCAGCTTAGGGGGCGGGGGTTCAGATACGCAGTATTTT. It codes for CASSLGGGGSDTQYF. The complete variable domain, with remaining parts taken from reference TRBV7-2 and TRBJ2-3, reads GAGVSQSPSNKVTEKGKDVELRCDPISGHTALYWYRQSLGQGLEFLIYFQGNSAPDKSGLPSDRFSAERTGGSVSTLTIQRTQQEDSAVYLCASSLGGGGSDTQYFGPGTRLTVL.

J is TRBJ2-1 and V is TRBV9; weak D call: TRBD2 (5 bases). CDR1 and CDR2 (germline): SGDLS, YYNGEE. Trimming took off 7 bases at V and 10 bases at J, with 33 bases between the two ends. The CDR3 runs to 18 residues. CDR3 DNA: TGTGCCAGCCCTATCCCCTCAGTTTTGCCGTGGCCTACGGGAGAGCAGTTCTTC. This codes for CASPIPSVLPWPTGEQFF.

This rearrangement joins TRBV27 to TRBJ2-3; D remains ambiguous. This CDR3 spans 14 amino acids. CDR1 and CDR2 (germline): MNHEY, SMNVEV (reference sequence). Trimming took 5 bases from V and 2 from J, leaving 11 bases between them. The DNA of the CDR3 is TGTGCCAGCAGTCTCCGACTTCCCACAGATACGCAGTATTTT. Translated, it gives CASSLRLPTDTQYF.

This clone turned up a few times. The chain uses TRBV29-1 and TRBJ1-2, with D maybe TRBD1 (6 bases). With 6 bases removed from V and 4 bases from J, the gap between germline ends came to 12 bases. Per the germline V gene, CDR1 is SQVTM and CDR2 is ANQGSEA. This CDR3 comprises 12 residues. CDR3 sequence: CSVADSTYGYTF. The CDR3 region has the DNA TGCAGCGTAGCGGACAGCACCTATGGCTACACCTTC. The variable domain in full, with the rest retrieved from reference TRBV29-1 and TRBJ1-2, is SAVISQKPSRDICQRGTSLTIQCQVDSQVTMMFWYRQQPGQSLTLIATANQGSEATYESGFVIDKFPISRPNLTFSTLTVSNMSPEDSSIYLCSVADSTYGYTFGSGTRLTVV.

This clone was picked up one time. This rearrangement joins TRBV25-1 to TRBJ2-1; TRBD2 matches 7 bases. The V segment lost 2 bases and the J segment 9 bases; nucleotides outside the gene matches: 10. Germline lookup yields CDR1 MGHDK and CDR2 SYGVNS. The CDR3 contains 15 residues. CDR3 sequence reads: CASSEGGHGRGEQFF. CDR3 in DNA: TGTGCCAGCAGTGAAGGAGGACATGGGAGGGGTGAGCAGTTCTTC.

This clone was recorded only once. This sequence joins TRBV24-1 and TRBJ2-7; D might be TRBD1 (5 bases). The CDR3 spans 14 residues. V lost 9 bases and J 2 bases, leaving 16 bases between the germline ends. CDR1 and CDR2 (germline): KGHDR, SFDVKD. This CDR3 reads CATQRGDGAYEQYF. The CDR3 DNA reads TGTGCCACCCAAAGGGGTGATGGGGCCTACGAGCAGTACTTC.

This clone was seen just once. The V call is TRBV28, the J call TRBJ2-1, with D possibly matching TRBD2 (6 bases). Germline V gene lookup returns CDR1 MDHEN and CDR2 SYDVKM. This CDR3 has 15 amino acids. V dropped 3 bases and J dropped 3 bases, with 12 bases sitting between them. Here the CDR3 reads CASSFSGIRYNEQFF. In DNA form, the CDR3 reads TGTGCCAGCAGTTTTAGCGGAATACGCTACAATGAGCAGTTCTTC. Together with reference TRBV28 and TRBJ2-1, the CDR3 gives the full variable domain: DVKVTQSSRYLVKRTGEKVFLECVQDMDHENMFWYRQDPGLGLRLIYFSYDVKMKEKGDIPEGYSVSREKKERFSLILESASTNQTSMYLCASSFSGIRYNEQFFGPGTRLTVL.

The genes are TRBV19 and TRBJ2-7, with 9 bases that match TRBD1. V lost 4 bases, J lost 3 bases, and 4 bases stayed unmatched. The length of the CDR3 is 14 residues. From germline, CDR1 is LNHDA and CDR2 SQIVND (reference sequence). The chain's CDR3 is CASSTQGARYEQYF. The CDR3, as DNA: TGTGCCAGTAGTACACAGGGGGCTCGCTACGAGCAGTACTTC.

This clone came up a few times. The chain joins TRBV30 to TRBJ1-6; D may be TRBD1 (5 bases). CDR1 and CDR2 from the germline V gene are GTSNPN and SVGIG (reference sequence). Trimming shortened V by 3 bases and J by 7 bases, and 16 bases separated the two germline ends. CDR3 length: 15 amino acids. The CDR3 loop is CAWRRPGGLNSPLHF. CDR3 bases: TGTGCCTGGAGAAGACCCGGGGGGTTGAATTCACCCCTCCACTTT.

This clone was picked up one time. The chain recombines TRBV7-3 with TRBJ2-1; D unresolved. In germline, CDR1 is SGHTA, CDR2 FQGTGA. The V end was cut by 6 bases, the J end by 7 bases, with 13 bases between. The CDR3 has 13 amino acids. The CDR3 DNA reads TGTGCCAGCAGTCCAGGTCGCGAAAATGAGCAGTTCTTC. Protein product: CASSPGRENEQFF.

The genes are TRBV5-1 and TRBJ1-6; D gene unclear. This CDR3 has 15 residues. The ends were cut back, 0 bases at V and 5 bases at J, with 9 bases in the middle. Germline CDR1 and CDR2: SGHRS and YFSETQ. In DNA, the CDR3 is TGCGCCAGCAGCTTGGCGGGTGGCAATAATTCACCCCTCCACTTT. Its translation is CASSLAGGNNSPLHF.

The V and J genes are TRBV5-6 and TRBJ2-1, with D maybe TRBD2 (6 bases). This CDR3 is built from 13 residues. Deletions cut 2 bases from V and 5 bases from J, with 8 bases between. Germline CDR1 SGHDT, CDR2 YYEEEE. CDR3 nucleotides: TGTGCCAGCAGCTTTGGGGGGAACAATGAGCAGTTCTTC. Translation gives CASSFGGNNEQFF.

CDR3 bases: TGTGCCAGCAGTGAAGCCCTGACAGTTGGAAACACCATATATTTT. This sequence encodes CASSEALTVGNTIYF. The rearrangement uses TRBV6-1 and TRBJ1-3; D is possibly TRBD1 (5 bases). CDR3 size: 15 residues. The germline V gene encodes CDR1 MNHNS and CDR2 SASEGT. V lost 0 bases to trimming and J lost 3 bases, with 9 bases between them.

The chain is built from TRBV11-2 and TRBJ2-1; 11 nucleotides align to TRBD2. The CDR3 has 16 residues. The germline gives CDR1 SGHAT, CDR2 FQNNGV. V gave up 5 bases and J gave up 4 bases; unmatched junction bases: 7. The CDR3 DNA reads TGTGCCAGCAGCCGCACTAGCGGGAGTAAGTACAATGAGCAGTTCTTC. This translates into CASSRTSGSKYNEQFF. The whole variable domain, remainder taken from reference TRBV11-2 and TRBJ2-1, is EAGVAQSPRYKIIEKRQSVAFWCNPISGHATLYWYQQILGQGPKLLIQFQNNGVVDDSQLPKDRFSAERLKGVDSTLKIQPAKLEDSAVYLCASSRTSGSKYNEQFFGPGTRLTVL.

This chain links TRBV20-1 with TRBJ1-5; 7 nucleotides match TRBD1. In germline, CDR1 is DFQATT, CDR2 SNEGSKA (reference sequence). The length of the CDR3 is 15 residues. With 3 bases clipped from V and 7 bases from J, the junction kept 12 bases outside the gene matches. The CDR3 loop is CSASPIDRAQQPQHF. CDR3 nucleotides: TGCAGTGCTAGTCCTATAGACAGGGCGCAGCAGCCCCAGCATTTT.